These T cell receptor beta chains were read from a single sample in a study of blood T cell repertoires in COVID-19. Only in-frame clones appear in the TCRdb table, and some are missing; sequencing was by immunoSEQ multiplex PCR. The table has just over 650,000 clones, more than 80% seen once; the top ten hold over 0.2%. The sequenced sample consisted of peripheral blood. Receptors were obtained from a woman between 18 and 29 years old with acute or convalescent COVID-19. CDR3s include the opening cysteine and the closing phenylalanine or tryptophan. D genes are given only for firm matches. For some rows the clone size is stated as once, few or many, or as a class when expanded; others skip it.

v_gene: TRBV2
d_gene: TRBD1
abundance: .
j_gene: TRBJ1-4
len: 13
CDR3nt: TGTGCCAGCAAGACAGGGGCTAATGAAAAACTGTTTTTT
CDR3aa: CASKTGANEKLFF

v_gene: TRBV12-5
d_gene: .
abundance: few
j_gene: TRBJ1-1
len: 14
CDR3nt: TGTGCTAGTGGTTTGTCAGGGGCGCGTCCTGAAGCTTTCTTT
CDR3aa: CASGLSGARPEAFF

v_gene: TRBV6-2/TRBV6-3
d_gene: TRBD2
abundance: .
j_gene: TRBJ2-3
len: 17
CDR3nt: TGTGCCAGCAGTTACTCCGGCGGGGGGAAGGGCACAGATACGCAGTATTTT
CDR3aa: CASSYSGGGKGTDTQYF

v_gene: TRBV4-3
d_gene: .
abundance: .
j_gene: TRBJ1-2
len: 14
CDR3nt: TGCGCCAGCAGCCAACAACAGGGTAACTATGGCTACACCTTC
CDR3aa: CASSQQQGNYGYTF

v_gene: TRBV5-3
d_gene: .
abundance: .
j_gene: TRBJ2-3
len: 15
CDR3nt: TGTGCCAGAAGCTTGTTCGTTTGGGACTCAGATACGCAGTATTTT
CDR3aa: CARSLFVWDSDTQYF

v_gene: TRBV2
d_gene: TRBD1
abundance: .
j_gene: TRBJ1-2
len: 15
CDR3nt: TGTGCCAGCAGTGTATTACAGGGGGAGTATGAGGGCTACACCTTC
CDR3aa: CASSVLQGEYEGYTF

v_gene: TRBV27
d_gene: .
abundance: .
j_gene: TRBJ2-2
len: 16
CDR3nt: TGTGCCAGCAAAATGGGGGCGCAGGCGAACACCGGGGAGCTGTTTTTT
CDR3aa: CASKMGAQANTGELFF

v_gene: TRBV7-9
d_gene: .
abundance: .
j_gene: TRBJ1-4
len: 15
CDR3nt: TGTGCCAGCAGCTTAGGGGGAGCTCTAGGTGAAAAACTGTTTTTT
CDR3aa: CASSLGGALGEKLFF

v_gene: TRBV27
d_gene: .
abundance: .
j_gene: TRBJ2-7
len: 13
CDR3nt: TGTGCCAGCAGTCCCGGACTGTCCTACGAGCAGTACTTC
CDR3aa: CASSPGLSYEQYF

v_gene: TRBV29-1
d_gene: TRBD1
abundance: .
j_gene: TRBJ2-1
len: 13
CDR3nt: TGCAGCGCGGGACAGGGGCTCTACAGTGAGCAGTTCTTC
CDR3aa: CSAGQGLYSEQFF

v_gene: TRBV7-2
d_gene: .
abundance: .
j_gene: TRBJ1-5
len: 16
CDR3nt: TGTGCCAGCAGCTCAGGCGGGGGAAGGGGGAATCAGCCCCAGCATTTT
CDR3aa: CASSSGGGRGNQPQHF

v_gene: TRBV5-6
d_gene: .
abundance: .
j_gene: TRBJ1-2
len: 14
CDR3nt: TGTGCCAGCACCCTCCGGGGTCTGGCGGACGGCTACACCTTC
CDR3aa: CASTLRGLADGYTF

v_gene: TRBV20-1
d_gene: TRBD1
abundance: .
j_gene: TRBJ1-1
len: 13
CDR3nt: TGCAGTGCCAGTGACAGGGTAGACACTGAAGCTTTCTTT
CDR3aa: CSASDRVDTEAFF

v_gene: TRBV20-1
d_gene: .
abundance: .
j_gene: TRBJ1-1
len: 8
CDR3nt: TGCAGTGCTATCGGAGCTTTCTTT
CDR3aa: CSAIGAFF

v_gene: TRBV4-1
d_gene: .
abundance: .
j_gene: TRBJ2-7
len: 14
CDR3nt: TGCGCCAGCAGCCACTCGACATACGCCTACGAGCAGTACTTC
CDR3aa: CASSHSTYAYEQYF

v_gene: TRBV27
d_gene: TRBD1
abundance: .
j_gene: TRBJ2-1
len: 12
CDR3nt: TGTGCCGCCAGAGGGACAGTCAATGAGCAGTTCTTC
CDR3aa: CAARGTVNEQFF

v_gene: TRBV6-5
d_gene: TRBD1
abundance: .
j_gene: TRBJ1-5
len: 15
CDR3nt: TGTGCCAGCAGACAGACAGGGGGCTGGGATCAGCCCCAGCATTTT
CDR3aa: CASRQTGGWDQPQHF

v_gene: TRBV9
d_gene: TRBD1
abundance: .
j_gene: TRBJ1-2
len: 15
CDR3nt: TGTGCCAGCAGCACCACGGACAGGGTAGACTATGGCTACACCTTC
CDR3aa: CASSTTDRVDYGYTF

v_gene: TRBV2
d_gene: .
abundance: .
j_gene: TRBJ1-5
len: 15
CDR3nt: TGTGCCAGCACCCTTGGGGGGGGGAATAATCAGCCCCAGCATTTT
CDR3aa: CASTLGGGNNQPQHF

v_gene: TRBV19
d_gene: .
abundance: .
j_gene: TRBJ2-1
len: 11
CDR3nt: TGTGCCACCGGGACCTACAATGAGCAGTTCTTC
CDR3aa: CATGTYNEQFF

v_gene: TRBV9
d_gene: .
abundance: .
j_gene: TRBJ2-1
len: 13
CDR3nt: TGTGCCAGCAGCGCCTCCACTGTCTATGAGCAGTTCTTC
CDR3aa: CASSASTVYEQFF

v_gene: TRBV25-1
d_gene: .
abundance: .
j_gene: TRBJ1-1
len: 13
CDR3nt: TGTGCCAGCAGTGAATGGGGGCGAGGAGAAGCTTTCTTT
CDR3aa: CASSEWGRGEAFF

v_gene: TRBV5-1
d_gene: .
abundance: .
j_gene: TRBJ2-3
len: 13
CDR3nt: TGCGCCAGCAGCTTACAGGGCCCAGATACGCAGTATTTT
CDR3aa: CASSLQGPDTQYF

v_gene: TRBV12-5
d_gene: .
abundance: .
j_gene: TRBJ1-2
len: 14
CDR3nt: TGTGCTAGTGGCCTGATGATTGGGGGGTATGGCTACACCTTC
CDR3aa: CASGLMIGGYGYTF

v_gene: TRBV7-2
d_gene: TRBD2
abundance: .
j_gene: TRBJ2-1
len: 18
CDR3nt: TGTGCCAGCAGCCCCAAGACTAGCGGGGGGAGCTCCTACAATGAGCAGTTCTTC
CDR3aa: CASSPKTSGGSSYNEQFF

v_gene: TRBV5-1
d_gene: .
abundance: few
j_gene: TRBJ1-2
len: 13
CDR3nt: TGCGCCAGCAGCTCGGACTCCATCGAAGGCTACACCTTC
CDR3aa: CASSSDSIEGYTF

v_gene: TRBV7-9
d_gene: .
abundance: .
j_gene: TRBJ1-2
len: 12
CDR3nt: TGTGCCAGCACCGAGGGCTATTATGGCTACACCTTC
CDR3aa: CASTEGYYGYTF

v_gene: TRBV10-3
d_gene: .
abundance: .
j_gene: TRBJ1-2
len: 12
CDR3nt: TGTGCCATCAGTGATCTCCCGGGGGGCTACACCTTC
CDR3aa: CAISDLPGGYTF

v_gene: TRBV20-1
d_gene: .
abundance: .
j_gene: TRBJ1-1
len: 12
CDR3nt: TGCAGTGCTAGTATCAGGGACACTGAAGCTTTCTTT
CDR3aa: CSASIRDTEAFF

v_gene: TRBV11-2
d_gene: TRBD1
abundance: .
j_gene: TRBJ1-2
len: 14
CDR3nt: TGTGCCAGCAGCTTAGGACAGGGGGCGGGTGGCTACACCTTC
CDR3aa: CASSLGQGAGGYTF

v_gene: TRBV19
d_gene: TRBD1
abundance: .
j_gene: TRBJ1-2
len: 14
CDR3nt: TGTGCCAGTAGTGCTCGGACAGGATCCTATGGCTACACCTTC
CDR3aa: CASSARTGSYGYTF

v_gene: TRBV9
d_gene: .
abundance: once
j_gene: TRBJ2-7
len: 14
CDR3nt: TGTGCCAGCAGCGTAGGTTCAGCGTCCTACGAGCAGTACTTC
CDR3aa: CASSVGSASYEQYF

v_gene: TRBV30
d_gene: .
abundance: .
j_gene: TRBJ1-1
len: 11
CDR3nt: TGTGCCTGGAGAAGGGGCACTGAAGCTTTCTTT
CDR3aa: CAWRRGTEAFF

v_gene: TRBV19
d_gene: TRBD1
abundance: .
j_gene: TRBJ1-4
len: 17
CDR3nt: TGTGCCAGTAGTCCCCGGGACAGGGGAACGACTAATGAAAAACTGTTTTTT
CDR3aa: CASSPRDRGTTNEKLFF

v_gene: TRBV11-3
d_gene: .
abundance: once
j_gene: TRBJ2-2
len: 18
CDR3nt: TGTGCCAGCAGCCCGGAAGTGGGGGCCCTAGGGTGGACCGGGGAGCTGTTTTTT
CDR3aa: CASSPEVGALGWTGELFF

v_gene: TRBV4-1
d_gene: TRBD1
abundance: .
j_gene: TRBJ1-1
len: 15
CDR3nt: TGCGCCAGCAGCCAACCTCGGGACAGACCCTCACTGGGATTATTT
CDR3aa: CASSQPRDRPSLGLF

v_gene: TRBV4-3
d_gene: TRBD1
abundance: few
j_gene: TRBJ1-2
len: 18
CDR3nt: TGCGCCAGCAGCCCTAGTCCCGGACAGGGAGCCTCTAACTATGGCTACACCTTC
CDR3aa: CASSPSPGQGASNYGYTF

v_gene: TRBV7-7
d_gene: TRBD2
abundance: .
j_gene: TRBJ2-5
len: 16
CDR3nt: TGTGCCAGCAGCTCCCCGGGGGTAGCGGGGGCGGAGACCCAGTACTTC
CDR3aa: CASSSPGVAGAETQYF

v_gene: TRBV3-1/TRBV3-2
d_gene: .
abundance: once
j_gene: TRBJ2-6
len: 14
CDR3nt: TGTGCCAGCAACCTTTACACTGGGGCCAACGTCCTGACTTTC
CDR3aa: CASNLYTGANVLTF

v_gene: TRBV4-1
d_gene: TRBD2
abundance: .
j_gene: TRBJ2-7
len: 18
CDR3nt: TGCGCCAGCAGCCAAGACCCCACTAGCGGGGGTAACTCCTACGAGCAGTACTTC
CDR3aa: CASSQDPTSGGNSYEQYF

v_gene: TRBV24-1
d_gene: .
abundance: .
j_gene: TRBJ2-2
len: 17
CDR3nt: TGTGCCACCAGTGACCCTGCGGTTATGGAGGGAACCGGGGAGCTGTTTTTT
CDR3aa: CATSDPAVMEGTGELFF

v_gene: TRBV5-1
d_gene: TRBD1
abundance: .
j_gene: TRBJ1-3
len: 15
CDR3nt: TGCGCCAGCAGCTCAGGGACAGCCTCTGGAAACACCATATATTTT
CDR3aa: CASSSGTASGNTIYF

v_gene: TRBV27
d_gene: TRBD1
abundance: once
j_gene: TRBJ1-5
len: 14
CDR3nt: TGTGCCAGCGGGACAGGGCTAAACAATCAGCCCCAGCATTTT
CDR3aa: CASGTGLNNQPQHF

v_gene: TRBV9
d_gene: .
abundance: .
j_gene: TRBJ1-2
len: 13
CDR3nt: TGTGCCAGCGTGGGGGGGCGCACCTATGGCTACACCTTC
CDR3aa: CASVGGRTYGYTF

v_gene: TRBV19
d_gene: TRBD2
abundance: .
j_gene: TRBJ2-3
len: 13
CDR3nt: TGTGCCAGTAGTAGGGACTACGCAGATACGCAGTATTTT
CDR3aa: CASSRDYADTQYF

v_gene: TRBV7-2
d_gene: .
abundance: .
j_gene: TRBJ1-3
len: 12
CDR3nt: TGTGCCAGCAGCTACAAGTTCGACACCATATATTTT
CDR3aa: CASSYKFDTIYF

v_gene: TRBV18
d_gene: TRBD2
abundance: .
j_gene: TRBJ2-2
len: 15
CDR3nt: TGTGCCAGCTCACAACTAGCGACGAACACCGGGGAGCTGTTTTTT
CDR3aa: CASSQLATNTGELFF

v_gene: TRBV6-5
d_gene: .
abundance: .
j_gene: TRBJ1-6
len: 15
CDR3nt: TGTGCCAGCAGTTCGCACCCTGACAGGCCCTCACCCCTCCACTTT
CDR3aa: CASSSHPDRPSPLHF

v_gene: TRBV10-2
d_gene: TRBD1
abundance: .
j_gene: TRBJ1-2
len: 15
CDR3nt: TGCGCCAGCAGTGAACTGACAGGGTTTGACTATGGCTACACCTTC
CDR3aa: CASSELTGFDYGYTF

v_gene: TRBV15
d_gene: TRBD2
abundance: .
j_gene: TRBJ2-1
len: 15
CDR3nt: TGTGCCACCAGCAGAGCACTAGCGGGGGGGAATGAGCAGTTCTTC
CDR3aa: CATSRALAGGNEQFF